A single sample is the source of the 21 T cell receptor beta chains below, sequenced in a study of T cell repertoires in cytomegalovirus infection. One entry per CDR3 protein, called by TCRdb with MiXCR from the reads. Altogether approximately 100,000 distinct CDR3 sequences are present, more than 20% being singletons, with the ten largest covering about 39%. The sample was CD8+ T cells from PBMCs. The receptors were gathered from a human donor in good health (CMV status not recorded). Some clones in this sample may be carry-over from other donors' samples.

In this sample, this clonotype turned up many times. The genes are TRBV7-8 and TRBJ1-1; the D is unclear. The CDR3 is made up of 13 amino acids. V was cut by 2 bases and J by 0 bases, with 4 bases left in between. CDR1 is SGHVS, CDR2 FQNEAQ, per germline. The CDR3 DNA sequence: TGTGCCAGCAGCTTAAATGTGAACACTGAAGCTTTCTTT. It yields the protein CASSLNVNTEAFF.

This chain joins TRBV10-3 and TRBJ2-7; D uncertain. The germline gives CDR1 ENHRY, CDR2 SYGVKD. Trimming took off 0 bases at V and 0 bases at J, with 9 bases between the two ends. This CDR3 contains 15 residues. The CDR3 protein is CAISESPTSSYEQYF. The CDR3 DNA follows: TGTGCCATCAGTGAGTCACCCACAAGCTCCTACGAGCAGTACTTC.

J is TRBJ2-1 and V is TRBV12-3 or TRBV12-4, with unresolved D. V lost 7 bases and J lost 6, with 16 bases in between. There are 14 residues in the CDR3. The CDR3 sequence is CASTPYAESNEQFF. DNA for the CDR3: TGTGCCAGCACCCCGTACGCGGAGTCCAATGAGCAGTTCTTC.

The chain couples TRBV30 to TRBJ2-1, with D uncertain. Germline V gene lookup returns CDR1 GTSNPN and CDR2 SVGIG (reference sequence). This CDR3 has 14 amino acids. Trimming took off 2 bases at V and 3 bases at J, with 11 bases between the two ends. CDR3 residues: CAWSMPGGYNEQFF. CDR3 bases: TGTGCCTGGAGTATGCCAGGTGGCTACAATGAGCAGTTCTTC.

This clonotype was detected only a few times. The gene calls are TRBV7-9 and TRBJ2-1; TRBD1 agrees at 9 bases. With V trimmed by 8 bases and J by 6 bases, 11 bases remained unmatched. This CDR3 contains 15 residues. In germline, CDR1 is SEHNR, CDR2 FQNEAQ (reference sequence). CDR3 protein: CASGRAGQGPNEQFF. CDR3 DNA sequence: TGTGCCAGCGGACGAGCGGGACAGGGTCCCAATGAGCAGTTCTTC.

The V and J genes are TRBV4-2 and TRBJ2-3; D not certain. The CDR3 is made up of 14 amino acids. From germline, CDR1 is LGHNA and CDR2 YNFKEQ. The V gene lost 0 bases and the J gene lost 3 bases, with 7 bases spanning the gap. The CDR3 loop is CASSQDWRTDTQYF. The CDR3 coding sequence is TGTGCCAGCAGCCAAGATTGGCGGACAGATACGCAGTATTTT.

This chain connects TRBV19 to TRBJ1-1; possibly TRBD1 for D (6 bases). The CDR3 is 16 amino acids. CDR1 is LNHDA and CDR2 is SQIVND in the germline V gene (reference sequence). Between the trimmed V and J ends, which lost 2 bases and 4 bases, there was a span of 17 bases. CDR3 in amino acids: CASSIFAGGPRTEAFF. CDR3 sequence (DNA): TGTGCCAGTAGTATATTCGCGGGGGGGCCCCGCACTGAAGCTTTCTTT.

The rearrangement uses TRBV28 and TRBJ1-6; 8 positions match TRBD1. Germline V lookup: CDR1 MDHEN, CDR2 SYDVKM. The CDR3 consists of 15 residues. V was clipped by 7 bases and J by 10 bases; unmatched bases: 12. This CDR3 is CASTLGQGVGSPLHF. The CDR3, as DNA: TGTGCCAGCACCCTTGGACAGGGAGTGGGATCACCCCTCCACTTT.

Comments on this clonotype: Given a much more abundant clone one base away, this may be a read error. This sequence joins TRBV7-9 and TRBJ2-7; D possibly corresponds to TRBD1 (6 bases). The V gene's germline CDR1 is SEHNR and CDR2 FQNEAQ (reference sequence). This CDR3 region has 13 residues. CDR3 residues: CASSLGGTNERYF. As DNA, the CDR3 is TGTGCCAGCAGCTTAGGTGGGACAAACGAGCGGTACTTC.

This clonotype has a count of ten or more. The V and J genes are TRBV6-1 and TRBJ1-1, with D hard to call. The CDR3 is 13 amino acids. The V end was cut by 7 bases, the J end by 1 base, with 10 bases between. Germline V gene sequence: CDR1 MNHNS, CDR2 SASEGT. CDR3 loop: CASNRAANTEAFF. The CDR3 DNA sequence: TGTGCCAGCAATCGGGCAGCGAACACTGAAGCTTTCTTT.

J is TRBJ2-2 and V is TRBV6-5, with a tentative D call TRBD1 (5 bases). V lost 7 bases to trimming and J lost 0 bases, with 12 bases between them. This CDR3 spans 15 amino acids. Germline V lookup: CDR1 MNHEY, CDR2 SVGAGI. In DNA form, the CDR3 reads TGTGCCAGCATCTCAGGGTTCGCGAACACCGGGGAGCTGTTTTTT. It translates to CASISGFANTGELFF.

The sample holds many counts of this clonotype. The chain couples TRBV7-2 to TRBJ1-5; D is uncertain. CDR1 is SGHTA, CDR2 FQGNSA, per germline. Trimming stripped 1 base from V and 5 bases from J, with 12 bases between. The CDR3 has 15 amino acids. CDR3 in amino acids: CASSLDRLSHQPQHF. The CDR3 bases are TGTGCCAGCAGCTTAGATAGGCTGTCTCATCAGCCCCAGCATTTT.

This clonotype appeared many times. This chain joins TRBV28 and TRBJ2-4, with 13 bases matching TRBD2. V gave up 5 bases and J gave up 0 bases; unmatched junction bases: 7. Germline V gene sequence: CDR1 MDHEN, CDR2 SYDVKM. The CDR3 has 18 residues. DNA for the CDR3: TGTGCCAGCAGTGCCGGACTAGCGGGGGTTCCAGCCAAAAACATTCAGTACTTC. Encoded protein: CASSAGLAGVPAKNIQYF.

This clonotype has just a few counts. This sequence joins TRBV4-2 and TRBJ2-7; a possible D gene is TRBD1 (6 bases). This CDR3 region has 14 residues. The germline CDR1 and CDR2 sequences are LGHNA and YNFKEQ. Between the trimmed V and J ends, which lost 4 bases and 5 bases, there was a span of 15 bases. The chain's CDR3 is CASSLEAGAHEQYF. As DNA, the CDR3 is TGTGCCAGCAGCCTTGAGGCAGGGGCCCACGAGCAGTACTTC.

This clonotype was detected only a few times. V usage is TRBV7-3 and J usage is TRBJ2-3, with 8 bases aligning to TRBD2. The J segment lost 0 bases and the V segment lost 8 bases, leaving 7 bases of the junction unmatched. The CDR3 runs to 15 residues. In germline, CDR1 is SGHTA, CDR2 FQGTGA. The CDR3 nucleotides are TGTGCCAGCTCGAGCTCGGGGGGGAGCACAGATACGCAGTATTTT. This sequence encodes CASSSSGGSTDTQYF. Variable domain in full (rest from reference TRBV7-3 and TRBJ2-3): GAGVSQTPSNKVTEKGKYVELRCDPISGHTALYWYRQSLGQGPEFLIYFQGTGAADDSGLPNDRFFAVRPEGSVSTLKIQRTERGDSAVYLCASSSSGGSTDTQYFGPGTRLTVL.

The chain carries TRBV27 and TRBJ2-7; D is uncertain. In germline, CDR1 is MNHEY, CDR2 SMNVEV (reference sequence). V lost 5 bases and J 2 bases, leaving 4 bases between the germline ends. The CDR3 extends over 11 amino acids. The CDR3 bases are TGTGCCAGCAGTGCCGCCTACGAGCAGTACTTC. This gives the protein CASSAAYEQYF.

The chain links TRBV11-3 to TRBJ1-2, with 9 bases fitting TRBD1. Looked up from germline, CDR1 is SGHNT and CDR2 is YENEEA. The CDR3 runs to 17 residues. Trimming removed 5 bases from V and 3 bases from J; junction bases left unmatched: 13. Written as DNA, the CDR3 is TGTGCCAGCAGCCACCGGGACAGGGTACCGGGTGACTATGGCTACACCTTC. It specifies CASSHRDRVPGDYGYTF.

Worth noting for this clonotype: A clone one base away is much larger, so this may be a read error. The chain recombines TRBV4-2 with TRBJ2-7; no clear D. V gave up 0 bases and J gave up 0 bases, with 12 bases separating them. This CDR3 is built from 16 residues. The germline V gene encodes CDR1 LGHNA and CDR2 YNFKEQ. The CDR3 loop reads CASSQDLELSSYEQYF. DNA for the CDR3: TGTGCCAGCAGCCAAGATTTGGAGTTAAGCTCCTACGAGCAGTACTTC.

This sequence joins TRBV7-9 and TRBJ2-1, with D tentatively TRBD2 (7 bases). The CDR3 covers 16 residues. Germline V gene lookup returns CDR1 SEHNR and CDR2 FQNEAQ (reference sequence). V was trimmed by 5 bases and J by 5 bases, leaving 19 bases between them. For the CDR3, the DNA is TGTGCCAGCAGCCCTCCTTCGGGGGGCCAAGACAATGAGCAGTTCTTC. Protein product: CASSPPSGGQDNEQFF.

The chain is built from TRBV20-1 and TRBJ1-2; tentative D call: TRBD1 (5 bases). The length of the CDR3 is 14 residues. The germline CDR1 and CDR2 sequences are DFQATT and SNEGSKA (reference sequence). V dropped 6 bases and J dropped 2 bases, with 16 bases sitting between them. The CDR3 DNA follows: TGCAGTGCGTCCCCTAGCAGGGAGAACTATGGCTACACCTTC. Protein sequence: CSASPSRENYGYTF.

The rearrangement joins TRBV7-3 to TRBJ2-7; 7 nucleotides align to TRBD2. Germline V lookup: CDR1 SGHTA, CDR2 FQGTGA. The length of the CDR3 is 14 residues. The ends lost 4 bases at V and 1 base at J; junction bases unmatched: 4. The CDR3 DNA reads as TGTGCCAGCAGCTCCGGACTAGGATCCTACGAGCAGTACTTC. Translation gives CASSSGLGSYEQYF.